Each of the 14 T cell receptor beta chains below was sequenced from the same sample in a study of PD-1 blockade in mismatch repair-deficient tumors. Data came from immunoSEQ multiplex PCR; TCRdb stores just in-frame clones and leaves some out. The sample lists 120,000 or so clones, about 85% occurring once. The sequenced sample was peripheral blood, obtained 44 weeks after starting pembrolizumab. The receptor set was obtained from an adult with mismatch repair-deficient cancer.

The chain employs TRBV29-1 and TRBJ2-7, with TRBD2 identical over 8 bases. The CDR3 extends over 12 amino acids. V gave up 6 bases and J gave up 6 bases; unmatched junction bases: 7. In germline, CDR1 is SQVTM, CDR2 ANQGSEA. The CDR3 region has the DNA TGCAGCGTCGGGACTAGTGCGTTCGAGCAGTACTTC. Translated, it gives CSVGTSAFEQYF.

CDR3 bases: TGTGCCAGCAGCGTAGAAGGAGTGAACACTGAAGCTTTCTTT. The encoded protein is CASSVEGVNTEAFF. The chain recombines TRBV9 with TRBJ1-1; D gene ambiguous. This CDR3 spans 14 amino acids. Per germline, CDR1 SGDLS and CDR2 YYNGEE. Between the trimmed V and J ends, which lost 0 bases and 0 bases, there was a span of 6 bases.

V usage is TRBV18 and J usage is TRBJ2-2; possibly TRBD2 for D (5 bases). The germline gives CDR1 KGHSH, CDR2 LQKENI. The CDR3 spans 16 residues. V lost 4 bases to trimming and J lost 4 bases, with 16 bases between them. The CDR3 DNA follows: TGTGCCAGCTCACGTCATCCGAGGGCCAGCACCGGGGAGCTGTTTTTT. It yields the protein CASSRHPRASTGELFF.

This chain connects TRBV6-4 to TRBJ1-1; D gene ambiguous. V lost 0 bases, J lost 6 bases, and 8 bases lay in between. The CDR3 runs 13 residues. CDR1 MRHNA and CDR2 SNTAGT come from the germline V gene. Written as DNA, the CDR3 is TGTGCCAGCAGTGACTCGAGGTCATCTGAAGCTTTCTTT. Its translation is CASSDSRSSEAFF.

This rearrangement joins TRBV18 to TRBJ2-7; 7 positions match TRBD1. The V segment lost 3 bases and the J segment 0 bases; nucleotides outside the gene matches: 11. CDR1 is KGHSH, CDR2 LQKENI, per germline. There are 17 residues in the CDR3. The CDR3 loop is CASSPSYSDRLSYEQYF. The DNA of the CDR3 is TGTGCCAGCTCACCGTCTTATTCGGACAGGCTCTCCTACGAGCAGTACTTC.

The rearrangement links TRBV4-2 to TRBJ2-7; D remains ambiguous. V lost 5 bases and J lost 3, with 17 bases in between. CDR3 length: 15 residues. Germline CDR1 LGHNA, CDR2 YNFKEQ. Written as DNA, the CDR3 is TGTGCCAGCAGCTTGTATTGGAAGGGTGGCTACGAGCAGTACTTC. Amino acid sequence: CASSLYWKGGYEQYF.

The chain employs TRBV11-2 and TRBJ1-1; 11 bases map to TRBD1. J lost 5 bases, V lost 5 bases, and 4 bases had no gene match. This CDR3 has 14 amino acids. The V gene's germline CDR1 is SGHAT and CDR2 FQNNGV. The CDR3 reads CASSEDRGLTEAFF. The CDR3 region has the DNA TGTGCCAGCAGCGAGGACAGGGGGCTTACTGAAGCTTTCTTT.

The chain links TRBV6-1 to TRBJ2-6, with D perhaps matching TRBD1 (6 bases). The CDR3 runs 12 residues. The germline V and J ends were trimmed by 2 bases and 11 bases, with 7 bases remaining between them. Germline CDR1 is MNHNS and CDR2 is SASEGT. The CDR3 loop is CASSENRDVLTF. The CDR3 coding sequence is TGTGCCAGCAGTGAAAACAGGGACGTCCTGACTTTC.

This clone has more than one count but fewer than ten. This chain connects TRBV18 to TRBJ2-5; possibly TRBD2 for D (5 bases). The CDR3 spans 14 residues. Germline V gene data show CDR1 as KGHSH and CDR2 as LQKENI. V dropped 0 bases and J dropped 5 bases, with 10 bases sitting between them. This CDR3 is CASSPPGVVETQYF. The CDR3 bases are TGTGCCAGCTCACCACCGGGAGTCGTGGAGACCCAGTACTTC.

This clone appeared a single time. The rearrangement uses TRBV2 and TRBJ1-2; D remains unclear. Looked up from germline, CDR1 is SNHLY and CDR2 is FYNNEI. The CDR3 length is 12 residues. The V end lost 5 bases, the J end lost 3 bases, and 7 bases lay between the germline ends. In DNA form, the CDR3 reads TGTGCCAGCAGTACAGAAGACTATGGCTACACCTTC. Translation: CASSTEDYGYTF. The variable domain in full, with the rest retrieved from reference TRBV2 and TRBJ1-2, is EPEVTQTPSHQVTQMGQEVILRCVPISNHLYFYWYRQILGQKVEFLVSFYNNEISEKSEIFDDQFSVERPDGSNFTLKIRSTKLEDSAMYFCASSTEDYGYTFGSGTRLTVV.

This chain uses TRBV4-1 with TRBJ2-3; 13 bases are a match to TRBD2. CDR3 length: 19 residues. V lost 4 bases, J lost 4 bases, and 14 bases stayed unmatched. Germline V gene data show CDR1 as MGHRA and CDR2 as YSYEKL. The CDR3 loop reads CASSLPPGRLAGGSDTQYF. In DNA, the CDR3 is TGCGCCAGCAGCCTTCCTCCCGGGAGACTAGCGGGAGGTTCAGATACGCAGTATTTT.

This chain uses TRBV19 with TRBJ1-2; TRBD1 aligns across 7 bases. Germline trimming cut 7 bases from V and 0 bases from J; bases unmatched to any gene: 11. The CDR3 is 16 amino acids. Germline V gene data show CDR1 as LNHDA and CDR2 as SQIVND (reference sequence). The CDR3 sequence is CASTKISGTANYGYTF. As DNA, the CDR3 is TGTGCCAGTACCAAAATCTCCGGGACAGCTAACTATGGCTACACCTTC.

V is TRBV25-1 and J is TRBJ2-5, with a possible D match to TRBD1 (5 bases). CDR1 is MGHDK, CDR2 SYGVNS, per germline. The CDR3 consists of 14 residues. V was trimmed by 0 bases and J by 5 bases, leaving 10 bases between them. CDR3 protein: CASSEYRAGETQYF. CDR3 coding DNA: TGTGCCAGCAGTGAATACAGGGCCGGGGAGACCCAGTACTTC.

This rearrangement joins TRBV6-1 to TRBJ1-1, with 10 bases that match TRBD1. The junction had 7 bases not matched to a gene; V was cut back by 1 base and J by 8 bases. The CDR3 runs 15 residues. Germline V gene data show CDR1 as MNHNS and CDR2 as SASEGT. The CDR3 region is CASSEGTGGVREAFF. CDR3 in DNA: TGTGCCAGCAGTGAAGGGACAGGGGGGGTCCGAGAAGCTTTCTTT.